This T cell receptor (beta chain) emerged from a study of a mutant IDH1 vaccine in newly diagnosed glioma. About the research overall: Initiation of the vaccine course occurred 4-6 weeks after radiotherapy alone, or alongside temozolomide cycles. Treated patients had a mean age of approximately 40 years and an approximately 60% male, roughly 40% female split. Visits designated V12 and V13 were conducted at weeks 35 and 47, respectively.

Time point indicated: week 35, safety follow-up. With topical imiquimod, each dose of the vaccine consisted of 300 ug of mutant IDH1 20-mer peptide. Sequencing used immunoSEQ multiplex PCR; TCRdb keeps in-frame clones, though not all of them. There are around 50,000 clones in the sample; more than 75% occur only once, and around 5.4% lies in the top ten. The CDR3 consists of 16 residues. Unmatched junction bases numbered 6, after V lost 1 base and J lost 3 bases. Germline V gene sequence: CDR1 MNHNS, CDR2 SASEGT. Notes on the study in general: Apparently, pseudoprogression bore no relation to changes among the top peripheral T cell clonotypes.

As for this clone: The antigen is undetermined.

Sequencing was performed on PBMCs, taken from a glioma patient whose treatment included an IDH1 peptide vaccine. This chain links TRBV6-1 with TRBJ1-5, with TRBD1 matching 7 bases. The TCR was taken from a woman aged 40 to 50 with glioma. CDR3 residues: CASSEVTGAYNQPQHF. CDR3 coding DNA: TGTGCCAGCAGTGAAGTTACAGGGGCTTACAATCAGCCCCAGCATTTT.